This TCR beta chain appears in the sequencing data of a study of T cell clusters in autoimmune cytopenias. Study overall: The mean age of healthy donor controls was about 53 years, the median about 60 years.

TRB was amplified from about 270 ng of peripheral blood genomic DNA per sample. Multiplex touch-down PCR amplified TRB using TRB-A and TRB-B pools in one tube. Using the multiplex PCR reads, TCRdb records one entry per CDR3 protein without DNA. The table counts 4,200 or so distinct CDR3 sequences; roughly a fifth lies in the top ten. CDR3 length: 14 amino acids. CDR1 is SGHVS, CDR2 FNYEAQ, per germline. This clonotype counts as medium-sized by frequency. The data were also submitted as part of a second study, on T cell repertoires in aging, cancer and after chemotherapy.

The sequenced sample was peripheral blood. The receptor comes from a human donor in good health. The chain couples TRBV7-6 to TRBJ2-3. The CDR3 sequence is CASSLQFSTDTQYF. Complete variable domain (other parts from reference TRBV7-6 and TRBJ2-3): GAGVSQSPRYKVTKRGQDVALRCDPISGHVSLYWYRQALGQGPEFLTYFNYEAQQDKSGLPNDRFSAERPEGSISTLTIQRTEQRDSAMYRCASSLQFSTDTQYFGPGTRLTVL.